The rows below give T cell receptor beta chains drawn from one sample of a study of shared clonotypes between healthy human individuals. Clones were sequenced by immunoSEQ multiplex PCR, and TCRdb holds only the in-frame ones, with some missing. Among 2 million to 2.5 million clones, 90% to 95% were seen once, and the ten largest hold under 0.45%. Sequenced input: naive CD4+ T cells from PBMCs. The receptors derive from a man aged 18 to 30 in good health. Some clones in this sample may be carry-over from other donors' samples. Each CDR3 is given with its conserved first and last residue. Fields, in order: CDR3 length, clone size, D gene, V gene, J gene, CDR3 protein, CDR3 DNA. The D gene is left open where the match is weak. Expanded clones get a size class; other rows say once, few or many, or leave the size out.

len: 15; abundance: -; d_gene: TRBD1; v_gene: TRBV7-6; j_gene: TRBJ1-1; CDR3aa: CASSLTGAPNTEAFF; CDR3nt: TGTGCCAGCAGCCTCACAGGGGCCCCGAACACTGAAGCTTTCTTT
len: 12; abundance: once; d_gene: -; v_gene: TRBV12-5; j_gene: TRBJ2-3; CDR3aa: CASGLTPDTQYF; CDR3nt: TGTGCTAGTGGTTTAACGCCGGATACGCAGTATTTT
len: 14; abundance: -; d_gene: -; v_gene: TRBV6-5; j_gene: TRBJ2-5; CDR3aa: CASSYSGGQETQYF; CDR3nt: TGTGCCAGCAGTTACTCTGGGGGTCAAGAGACCCAGTACTTC
len: 14; abundance: -; d_gene: -; v_gene: TRBV6-5; j_gene: TRBJ2-3; CDR3aa: CASSYVTGADTQYF; CDR3nt: TGTGCCAGCAGTTACGTAACCGGCGCAGATACGCAGTATTTT
len: 13; abundance: -; d_gene: -; v_gene: TRBV21-1; j_gene: TRBJ1-2; CDR3aa: CASSARTGRGYTF; CDR3nt: TGTGCCAGCAGCGCCCGGACAGGCAGAGGCTACACCTTC
len: 15; abundance: -; d_gene: -; v_gene: TRBV28; j_gene: TRBJ1-3; CDR3aa: CASSLGGGVGNTIYF; CDR3nt: TGTGCCAGCAGCTTGGGAGGGGGAGTTGGAAACACCATATATTTT
len: 17; abundance: -; d_gene: TRBD2; v_gene: TRBV9; j_gene: TRBJ2-7; CDR3aa: CASSSDLAGARGGEQYF; CDR3nt: TGTGCCAGCAGCTCAGATCTAGCGGGAGCACGAGGTGGCGAGCAGTACTTC
len: 14; abundance: few; d_gene: TRBD2; v_gene: TRBV30; j_gene: TRBJ2-3; CDR3aa: CAWRTSGSTDTQYF; CDR3nt: TGTGCCTGGAGGACTAGCGGCAGCACAGATACGCAGTATTTT
len: 13; abundance: -; d_gene: TRBD2; v_gene: TRBV2; j_gene: TRBJ2-7; CDR3aa: CASSLRTSSEQYF; CDR3nt: TGTGCCAGCAGTCTCCGGACTAGCTCCGAGCAGTACTTC
len: 14; abundance: -; d_gene: -; v_gene: TRBV11-2; j_gene: TRBJ2-7; CDR3aa: CASSYMLWGWEQYF; CDR3nt: TGTGCCAGCAGCTACATGTTGTGGGGGTGGGAGCAGTACTTC
len: 14; abundance: -; d_gene: -; v_gene: TRBV28; j_gene: TRBJ1-5; CDR3aa: CASSQAGGNQPQHF; CDR3nt: TGTGCCAGCAGCCAGGCCGGCGGCAATCAGCCCCAGCATTTT
len: 16; abundance: -; d_gene: -; v_gene: TRBV28; j_gene: TRBJ1-3; CDR3aa: CASSLAGSPRGNTIYF; CDR3nt: TGTGCCAGCAGTTTAGCCGGGTCCCCACGGGGAAACACCATATATTTT
len: 16; abundance: -; d_gene: -; v_gene: TRBV7-6; j_gene: TRBJ2-7; CDR3aa: CASSPLTGDLPYEQYF; CDR3nt: TGTGCCAGCAGCCCACTGACGGGGGACCTTCCCTACGAGCAGTACTTC
len: 11; abundance: -; d_gene: -; v_gene: TRBV7-2; j_gene: TRBJ2-3; CDR3aa: CASSSYDTQYF; CDR3nt: TGTGCCAGCAGCTCGTACGATACGCAGTATTTT
len: 14; abundance: -; d_gene: -; v_gene: TRBV27; j_gene: TRBJ2-7; CDR3aa: CASSFYDRSYEQYF; CDR3nt: TGTGCCAGCAGTTTTTATGACAGATCCTACGAGCAGTACTTC
len: 13; abundance: -; d_gene: -; v_gene: TRBV7-2; j_gene: TRBJ2-1; CDR3aa: CASSPALGREQFF; CDR3nt: TGTGCCAGCAGCCCCGCCCTTGGACGTGAGCAGTTCTTC
len: 16; abundance: -; d_gene: TRBD1; v_gene: TRBV4-3; j_gene: TRBJ2-7; CDR3aa: CASSRGVGTGSYEQYF; CDR3nt: TGCGCCAGCAGTCGAGGAGTAGGGACAGGGTCCTACGAGCAGTACTTC
len: 17; abundance: -; d_gene: -; v_gene: TRBV5-8; j_gene: TRBJ2-4; CDR3aa: CASSSIRKSLGENIQYF; CDR3nt: TGTGCCAGCAGTTCCATTCGGAAGTCACTAGGAGAAAACATTCAGTACTTC
len: 15; abundance: -; d_gene: -; v_gene: TRBV7-9; j_gene: TRBJ2-3; CDR3aa: CASSSLKGPTDTQYF; CDR3nt: TGTGCCAGCAGTTCCCTTAAAGGGCCCACAGATACGCAGTATTTT
len: 13; abundance: -; d_gene: -; v_gene: TRBV7-3; j_gene: TRBJ2-2; CDR3aa: CASSPGAHRELFF; CDR3nt: TGTGCCAGCAGCCCCGGGGCCCACCGGGAGCTGTTTTTT
len: 15; abundance: -; d_gene: -; v_gene: TRBV9; j_gene: TRBJ2-3; CDR3aa: CASTREGIRTDTQYF; CDR3nt: TGTGCCAGCACGCGGGAAGGCATACGCACAGATACGCAGTATTTT
len: 18; abundance: -; d_gene: -; v_gene: TRBV9; j_gene: TRBJ2-1; CDR3aa: CASSVGFWRDSSYNEQFF; CDR3nt: TGTGCCAGCAGCGTAGGGTTCTGGCGGGACAGCTCCTACAATGAGCAGTTCTTC